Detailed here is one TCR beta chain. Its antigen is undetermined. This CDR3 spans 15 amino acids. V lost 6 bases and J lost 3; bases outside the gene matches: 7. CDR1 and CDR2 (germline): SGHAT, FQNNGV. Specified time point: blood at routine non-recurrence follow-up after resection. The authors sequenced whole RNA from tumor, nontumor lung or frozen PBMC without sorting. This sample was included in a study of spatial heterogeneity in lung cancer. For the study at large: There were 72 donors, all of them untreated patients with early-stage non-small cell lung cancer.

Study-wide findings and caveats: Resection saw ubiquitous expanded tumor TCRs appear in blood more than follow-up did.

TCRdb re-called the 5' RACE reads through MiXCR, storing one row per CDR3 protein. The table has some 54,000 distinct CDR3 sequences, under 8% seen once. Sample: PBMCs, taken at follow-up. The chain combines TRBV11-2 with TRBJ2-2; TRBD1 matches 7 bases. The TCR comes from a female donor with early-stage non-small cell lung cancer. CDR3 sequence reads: CASRYAGGYTGELFF. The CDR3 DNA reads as TGTGCCAGCAGATACGCAGGGGGTTACACCGGGGAGCTGTTTTTT.